This T cell receptor (beta chain) was found in a study of T cell clonality in common variable immunodeficiency. Blood samples were heparinized, 5 to 8 ml per donor. Many counts were recorded for this clone. Its antigen is unknown. Study-level findings and limits: In common variable immunodeficiency, TCR beta chains reportedly carried fewer deletions and N-nucleotide insertions.

Clones were sequenced by immunoSEQ multiplex PCR, and TCRdb holds only the in-frame ones, with some missing. This set yields 35,000 to 50,000 clones and no singletons; the top ten hold approximately 0.68%. The TCR comes from a person between 18 and 70 years old in good health. Material: peripheral blood mononuclear cells.

Here the CDR3 reads CASSPGTGRNIQYF. CDR3 bases read: TGTGCCAGCAGCCCAGGGACAGGGAGAAACATT. This chain joins TRBV5-8 and TRBJ2-4; 9 nucleotides match TRBD1. The read finishes 3 residues shy of the CDR3 end, and the germline J gene is used to complete it. Germline CDR1 and CDR2: SGHTS and YDEGEE. The CDR3 spans 14 residues. V dropped 4 bases and J dropped 6; count of bases not matched to a gene: 5.